This TCR beta chain was identified in a study of CD8 T cells in Susac syndrome. An amount of RNA that ranged from about 0.45 to 1 ug was reverse transcribed with random hexamers. TCRdb redid the calling of the immunoSEQ multiplex PCR reads with MiXCR, one entry per CDR3 protein. The repertoire holds 250,000 to 350,000 distinct CDR3 sequences, with roughly 81% as singletons. This receptor was obtained from a human donor with multiple sclerosis. Sequenced sample: CD8+ T cells from PBMCs.

The CDR3 nucleotides read TGCGCCAGCAGCTTAGACTCGGACAGACTGAACACTGAAGCTTTCTTT. Amino acid sequence: CASSLDSDRLNTEAFF. The rearrangement uses TRBV5-1 and TRBJ1-1, with D possibly matching TRBD1 (6 bases). The CDR3 length is 16 residues. Trimming left V 2 bases short and J 0 bases short, with 14 bases between. Germline V CDR1 and CDR2: SGHRS, YFSETQ.